The 16 T cell receptor beta chains reported below all come from one sample, sequenced in a study of blood T cell repertoires in COVID-19. The table came from immunoSEQ multiplex PCR; TCRdb's copy has only in-frame clones and leaves some out. The data hold a few hundred thousand clones, with roughly 86% observed a single time. Sequences were obtained from peripheral blood. The receptor source for this set is a human donor with acute or convalescent COVID-19. The donor label of this sample is uncertain.

V and J are TRBV19 and TRBJ2-1; D is perhaps TRBD1 (6 bases). Trimming stripped 7 bases from V and 9 bases from J, with 10 bases between. CDR3 length: 11 residues. CDR1 and CDR2 (germline): LNHDA, SQIVND (reference sequence). In nucleotides, the CDR3 is TGTGCCAGTATCCTGGGGGCTGAGCAGTTCTTC. Translating gives CASILGAEQFF.

The chain is built from TRBV10-3 and TRBJ2-7, with 12 bases lining up with TRBD2. Looked up from germline, CDR1 is ENHRY and CDR2 is SYGVKD. CDR3 length: 16 residues. Trimming took 2 bases from V and 3 from J; bases not matched to a gene: 5. As DNA, the CDR3 is TGTGCCATCAGTGAGCCCGCTAGCGGGAGGGTCTACGAGCAGTACTTC. It translates to CAISEPASGRVYEQYF.

V is TRBV9 and J is TRBJ2-5, with TRBD2 matching over 8 bases. The CDR3 extends over 18 amino acids. The V gene end was trimmed by 2 bases and the J gene end by 2 bases; junction bases not matched to a gene: 14. CDR1 and CDR2 (germline): SGDLS, YYNGEE. The CDR3 sequence is CASSVGWGRGAYQETQYF. The CDR3 region has the DNA TGTGCCAGCAGCGTGGGCTGGGGGCGGGGGGCCTATCAAGAGACCCAGTACTTC.

The chain recombines TRBV28 with TRBJ1-6, with D possibly being TRBD1 (5 bases). The germline CDR1 and CDR2 sequences are MDHEN and SYDVKM. The CDR3 length is 16 residues. Trimming took off 5 bases at V and 0 bases at J, with 11 bases between the two ends. The CDR3 DNA reads as TGTGCCAGCAGTCGGCGGGGGAGCTCCTATAATTCACCCCTCCACTTT. Its translation: CASSRRGSSYNSPLHF.

The chain links TRBV4-1 to TRBJ1-1; D is unclear. Trimming left V 4 bases short and J 5 bases short, with 23 bases between. Looked up from germline, CDR1 is MGHRA and CDR2 is YSYEKL. The CDR3 length is 17 residues. DNA of the CDR3: TGCGCCAGCAGCCCGGGCTATATGTGGGGAGATCAAACTGAAGCTTTCTTT. Protein: CASSPGYMWGDQTEAFF.

About this clone: At the DNA level, this CDR3 is encoded by other sequences in the same sample as well. The rearrangement uses TRBV2 and TRBJ1-1; D ambiguous. The CDR3 consists of 13 residues. Between the trimmed V and J ends, which lost 3 bases and 1 base, there was a span of 6 bases. Germline V gene lookup returns CDR1 SNHLY and CDR2 FYNNEI. The DNA for the CDR3 is TGTGCCAGCAGTGATTTTAGGAACACTGAAGCTTTCTTT. Amino acids: CASSDFRNTEAFF.

The gene calls are TRBV28 and TRBJ2-7; possibly TRBD2 for D (5 bases). The CDR3 is 14 amino acids. Trimming shortened V by 5 bases and J by 2 bases, and 13 bases separated the two germline ends. Germline V gives CDR1 MDHEN, CDR2 SYDVKM. The CDR3 sequence is CASSAGSLTYEQYF. For the CDR3, the DNA is TGTGCCAGCAGTGCGGGCTCACTAACCTACGAGCAGTACTTC. Together with reference TRBV28 and TRBJ2-7, the CDR3 gives the full variable domain: DVKVTQSSRYLVKRTGEKVFLECVQDMDHENMFWYRQDPGLGLRLIYFSYDVKMKEKGDIPEGYSVSREKKERFSLILESASTNQTSMYLCASSAGSLTYEQYFGPGTRLTVT.

The genes are TRBV5-4 and TRBJ2-7; unclear D gene. Germline-derived CDR1 and CDR2 are SGHNT and YYREEE (reference sequence). Trimming pared 2 bases from V and 0 bases from J, leaving 6 bases between. There are 13 residues in the CDR3. The CDR3 loop reads CASSLASSYEQYF. CDR3 DNA: TGTGCCAGCAGCTTAGCTAGCTCCTACGAGCAGTACTTC.

This clone came up once. The CDR3 loop reads CASRRTSGGNSGNEQFF. CDR3 in DNA: TGTGCCAGCAGGCGGACTAGCGGGGGGAACTCGGGTAATGAGCAGTTCTTC. The chain joins TRBV3-1 (or the pseudogene TRBV3-2) to TRBJ2-1, with TRBD2 identical over 14 bases. The CDR3 has 17 amino acids. Germline V gene data show CDR1 as LGHDT and CDR2 as YNNKEL (reference sequence). V was clipped by 6 bases and J by 7 bases; unmatched bases: 11.

The chain carries TRBV5-8 and TRBJ1-1; a weak D match, TRBD1 (6 bases). The CDR3 extends over 17 amino acids. V was trimmed by 3 bases and J by 0 bases, leaving 18 bases between them. Germline CDR1 is SGHTS and CDR2 is YDEGEE. The CDR3 nucleotides are TGTGCCAGCAGCTGGACCCTTACAGGGCTAATGAACACTGAAGCTTTCTTT. Its protein is CASSWTLTGLMNTEAFF.

The chain combines TRBV6-6 with TRBJ1-2, with a tentative D call TRBD1 (5 bases). Trimming left V 2 bases short and J 4 bases short, with 17 bases between. Germline V lookup: CDR1 MNHNY, CDR2 SVGAGI (reference sequence). There are 16 residues in the CDR3. This chain's CDR3 is CASSYTNGPGGYGYTF. CDR3 bases: TGTGCCAGCAGTTACACGAACGGGCCCGGGGGCTATGGCTACACCTTC.

The rearrangement uses TRBV2 and TRBJ1-1, with D unresolved. The CDR3 is made up of 13 amino acids. Germline V CDR1 and CDR2: SNHLY, FYNNEI. Trimming cost V 6 bases and J 4 bases, with 12 bases left between them. The CDR3 region is CASRKGETTEAFF. For the CDR3, the DNA is TGTGCCAGCAGGAAGGGAGAGACCACTGAAGCTTTCTTT. The full variable domain, in which reference TRBV2 and TRBJ1-1 provide the parts outside the CDR3, is EPEVTQTPSHQVTQMGQEVILRCVPISNHLYFYWYRQILGQKVEFLVSFYNNEISEKSEIFDDQFSVERPDGSNFTLKIRSTKLEDSAMYFCASRKGETTEAFFGQGTRLTVV.

This chain uses TRBV30 with TRBJ2-3; 7 nucleotides agree with TRBD2. Germline CDR1 is GTSNPN and CDR2 is SVGIG (reference sequence). The CDR3 has 14 residues. Trimming at V came to 4 bases and at J to 8 bases, leaving 12 bases not matched to a gene. CDR3 coding DNA: TGTGCCTGGATTGGTTGGGCGGGAGTAGGTACGCAGTATTTT. It translates to CAWIGWAGVGTQYF.

This chain joins TRBV6-5 and TRBJ2-1; 9 nucleotides match TRBD1. Per the germline V gene, CDR1 is MNHEY and CDR2 is SVGAGI. This CDR3 has 15 amino acids. V lost 5 bases and J lost 4; bases outside the gene matches: 6. The CDR3 nucleotides are TGTGCCAGCAGTCAGGACAGGGGAGTATACAATGAGCAGTTCTTC. Amino acids: CASSQDRGVYNEQFF.

On this clone: A single base separates this from a much larger clone, so it may be a read error. This CDR3 is also generated by other DNA sequences in the sample. The chain is built from TRBV7-2 and TRBJ2-2; tentative D call: TRBD1 (5 bases). Trimming took off 0 bases at V and 4 bases at J, with 15 bases between the two ends. The CDR3 length is 17 residues. Germline V gene sequence: CDR1 SGHTA, CDR2 FQGNSA. The CDR3 region is CASSLALPGLGTGELFF. CDR3 sequence (DNA): TGTGCCAGCAGCTTAGCGTTACCAGGGTTAGGCACCGGGGAGCTGTTTTTT. The entire variable domain, with the rest obtained from reference TRBV7-2 and TRBJ2-2, is as follows: GAGVSQSPSNKVTEKGKDVELRCDPISGHTALYWYRQSLGQGLEFLIYFQGNSAPDKSGLPSDRFSAERTGGSVSTLTIQRTQQEDSAVYLCASSLALPGLGTGELFFGEGSRLTVL.

This clone has only a few counts. The chain uses TRBV12-3 or TRBV12-4 and TRBJ1-1; possibly TRBD1 for D (6 bases). Trimming removed 6 bases from V and 5 bases from J, with 13 bases in between. CDR3 length equals 13 residues. The CDR3 bases are TGTGCCAGCAGCCCAGGGGATTTAACTGAAGCTTTCTTT. Its translation is CASSPGDLTEAFF.